These 16 T cell receptor beta chains were all obtained from the same sample, sequenced in a study of beta chain features in type 1 diabetes. Regarding the study as a whole: Type 1 diabetes patients had TCRB CDR3s that were shorter (moderately but significantly so) in all four CD4+ subsets.

The isolated RNA, all of it, was reverse transcribed, so expressed TCRB transcripts were what got sequenced. Measured with immunoSEQ multiplex PCR; TCRdb has only the in-frame clones, and not every one. In the table there are 600,000 or so clones, roughly 12% of which are singletons. The antigens of these receptors remain unknown. The sequenced material came from naive CD4+ T cells from blood. The receptors come from a man aged 25-45 years with type 1 diabetes.

The J gene is TRBJ2-7, the V gene TRBV7-2; 8 nucleotides align to TRBD1. Germline trimming cut 4 bases from V and 6 bases from J; bases unmatched to any gene: 11. The CDR3 is 15 residues long. Germline CDR1 and CDR2: SGHTA and FQGNSA. The CDR3, as DNA: TGTGCCAGCAGCTACCAGGGGCAGGGGGCGGGCGAGCAGTACTTC. Its translation is CASSYQGQGAGEQYF.

J is TRBJ2-7 and V is TRBV11-2; the D is unclear. The CDR3 extends over 15 amino acids. Trimming removed 5 bases at V and 2 bases at J, with 16 bases between. Germline CDR1 reads SGHAT; CDR2 reads FQNNGV. CDR3 region: CASSLLPDGPYEQYF. As DNA, the CDR3 is TGTGCCAGCAGCCTACTACCGGACGGGCCCTACGAGCAGTACTTC.

This clone was found a few times. J is TRBJ2-4 and V is TRBV18; D remains unclear. V was clipped by 2 bases and J by 0 bases, with 5 bases between them. Germline V gene data show CDR1 as KGHSH and CDR2 as LQKENI. The CDR3 loop spans 14 amino acids. For the CDR3, the DNA is TGTGCCAGCTCACCAGATGGAGCCAAAAACATTCAGTACTTC. Its translation is CASSPDGAKNIQYF.

J is TRBJ2-1 and V is TRBV6-1; 8 bases are shared with TRBD1. The CDR3 extends over 15 amino acids. Germline CDR1 MNHNS, CDR2 SASEGT. J gave up 0 bases and V 5 bases, and 3 bases lay outside the gene matches. CDR3 sequence reads: CASSSTGGSYNEQFF. In DNA, the CDR3 is TGTGCCAGCAGTAGCACAGGGGGCTCCTACAATGAGCAGTTCTTC.

This clone has just a few counts. The V call is TRBV6-6, the J call TRBJ2-3; 8 bases are shared with TRBD1. Unmatched junction bases numbered 5, after V lost 6 bases and J lost 6 bases. Germline CDR1 reads MNHNY; CDR2 reads SVGAGI (reference sequence). This CDR3 region has 13 residues. DNA of the CDR3: TGTGCCAGCAGGGACAGGGTGGTCGATACGCAGTATTTT. Its translation is CASRDRVVDTQYF.

A few counts support this clone. The J gene is TRBJ2-1, the V gene TRBV12-5; 8 bases agree with TRBD2. Germline-derived CDR1 and CDR2 are LGHNT and FRNRAP. This CDR3 comprises 17 residues. The ends lost 0 bases at V and 6 bases at J; junction bases unmatched: 10. The DNA for the CDR3 is TGTGCTAGTGGTTTGGTACTAGCGGCCGCTGTCTCCAATGAGCAGTTCTTC. Protein: CASGLVLAAAVSNEQFF.

This clone has just a few counts. The genes are TRBV30 and TRBJ1-3; D may be TRBD1 (5 bases). With 2 bases removed from V and 0 bases from J, the gap between germline ends came to 11 bases. The CDR3 contains 15 residues. CDR1 is GTSNPN and CDR2 is SVGIG in the germline V gene (reference sequence). The CDR3 nucleotides read TGTGCCTGGAGTTGGGGCGGCAACTCTGGAAACACCATATATTTT. This gives the protein CAWSWGGNSGNTIYF.

The V and J genes are TRBV11-2 and TRBJ1-3; no definite D call. Trimming shortened V by 6 bases and J by 1 base, and 4 bases separated the two germline ends. This CDR3 region has 12 residues. Germline V CDR1 and CDR2: SGHAT, FQNNGV. CDR3 loop: CASRLSGNTIYF. CDR3 bases: TGTGCCAGCAGATTATCTGGAAACACCATATATTTT.

This clone was seen a few times. This sequence joins TRBV25-1 and TRBJ2-3; D is ambiguous. Germline V gene data show CDR1 as MGHDK and CDR2 as SYGVNS. V dropped 4 bases and J dropped 6 bases, with 11 bases sitting between them. There are 13 residues in the CDR3. The CDR3 nucleotides read TGTGCCAGCAGTGCTCACGATCGTGATACGCAGTATTTT. Its protein product is CASSAHDRDTQYF.

This clone was seen a few times. The gene calls are TRBV2 and TRBJ1-4; D might be TRBD1 (5 bases). V lost 5 bases to trimming and J lost 8 bases, with 15 bases between them. The CDR3 is made up of 14 amino acids. Germline CDR1 and CDR2: SNHLY and FYNNEI. CDR3 amino acids: CASSPTGGSEKLFF. The DNA of the CDR3 is TGTGCCAGCAGTCCCACCGGGGGAAGCGAAAAACTGTTTTTT.

The chain carries TRBV19 and TRBJ2-4, with TRBD1 as a possible D gene (6 bases). Germline CDR1 is LNHDA and CDR2 is SQIVND (reference sequence). V gave up 3 bases and J gave up 6 bases, with 9 bases separating them. CDR3 size: 13 residues. The CDR3, as DNA: TGTGCCAGTAGTATGCAGGGGACAAACATTCAGTACTTC. This gives the protein CASSMQGTNIQYF.

This clone was seen a handful of times. This chain links TRBV5-1 with TRBJ2-7; TRBD2 matches at 7 bases. V lost 0 bases and J lost 7; bases outside the gene matches: 10. This CDR3 comprises 15 residues. Germline CDR1 SGHRS, CDR2 YFSETQ. The CDR3 DNA is TGCGCCAGCAGCTTGGCCCTCCAGGGAGGGTATGAGCAGTACTTC. Amino acid sequence: CASSLALQGGYEQYF.

This clone was observed a single time. The chain joins TRBV6-5 to TRBJ2-7, with D possibly matching TRBD1 (6 bases). Trimming shortened V by 2 bases and J by 0 bases, and 14 bases separated the two germline ends. CDR1 is MNHEY and CDR2 is SVGAGI in the germline V gene. This CDR3 contains 16 residues. The CDR3 here is CASSYGRDNPSYEQYF. DNA for the CDR3: TGTGCCAGCAGTTACGGCCGGGACAACCCCTCCTACGAGCAGTACTTC.

This clone was seen a handful of times. This chain links TRBV5-1 with TRBJ2-1; tentative D call: TRBD2 (5 bases). Germline CDR1 SGHRS, CDR2 YFSETQ. V dropped 0 bases and J dropped 4 bases, with 11 bases sitting between them. The CDR3 has 15 residues. The DNA of the CDR3 is TGCGCCAGCAGCTTGGGGCGGGCATCATACAATGAGCAGTTCTTC. Translated: CASSLGRASYNEQFF.

This clone was observed a few times. The rearrangement links TRBV6-4 to TRBJ2-6; D is unresolved. The V gene lost 3 bases and the J gene lost 0 bases, with 3 bases spanning the gap. The CDR3 totals 14 residues. In germline, CDR1 is MRHNA, CDR2 SNTAGT. The CDR3 nucleotides read TGTGCCAGCAGTGAAAACTCTGGGGCCAACGTCCTGACTTTC. Amino acids: CASSENSGANVLTF.

V is TRBV7-9 and J is TRBJ2-5, with 9 bases matching TRBD1. The length of the CDR3 is 14 residues. The V segment lost 4 bases and the J segment 2 bases; nucleotides outside the gene matches: 2. The V gene's germline CDR1 is SEHNR and CDR2 FQNEAQ (reference sequence). In DNA form, the CDR3 reads TGTGCCAGCAGCTCCGGGACAGGGCAAGAGACCCAGTACTTC. Translated: CASSSGTGQETQYF. The whole variable domain, remainder taken from reference TRBV7-9 and TRBJ2-5, is DTGVSQNPRHKITKRGQNVTFRCDPISEHNRLYWYRQTLGQGPEFLTYFQNEAQLEKSRLLSDRFSAERPKGSFSTLEIQRTEQGDSAMYLCASSSGTGQETQYFGPGTRLLVL.